There are a few counts of the clone carrying this T cell receptor (beta chain). The target antigen is unknown. This entry comes from a study of regulatory T cells in long-lasting Graves disease. The CDR3 has 13 residues. Germline V gene lookup returns CDR1 SGHTA and CDR2 FQGNSA. Trimming shortened V by 3 bases and J by 0 bases, and 6 bases separated the two germline ends. Arm-PCR of CDR3 regions with iRepertoire HTBI primers generated TCR beta libraries. A single record per CDR3 protein comes from TCRdb applying MiXCR to the multiplex PCR reads. This sample yields approximately 400,000 distinct CDR3 sequences, of which about a fifth are seen a single time; less than 25% belongs to the top ten. Findings and caveats of the study: Patients with persistent disease showed a bias toward TRBV28, TRBJ1-2 and TRBJ2-5.

Time point reported: persistent/refractory GD, antithyroid drugs over 5 years with positive TRAb. After RNA was extracted from PBMCs, the TCR library was made from it. The source material was peripheral blood mononuclear cells (PBMCs), sampled when the disease was refractory, from a patient treated with antithyroid drugs. This sequence joins TRBV7-2 and TRBJ2-7; no firm D call. The receptor comes from a female donor with Graves disease. CDR3 DNA: TGTGCCAGCAGCTTGTACAACTCCTACGAGCAGTACTTC. This translates into CASSLYNSYEQYF.